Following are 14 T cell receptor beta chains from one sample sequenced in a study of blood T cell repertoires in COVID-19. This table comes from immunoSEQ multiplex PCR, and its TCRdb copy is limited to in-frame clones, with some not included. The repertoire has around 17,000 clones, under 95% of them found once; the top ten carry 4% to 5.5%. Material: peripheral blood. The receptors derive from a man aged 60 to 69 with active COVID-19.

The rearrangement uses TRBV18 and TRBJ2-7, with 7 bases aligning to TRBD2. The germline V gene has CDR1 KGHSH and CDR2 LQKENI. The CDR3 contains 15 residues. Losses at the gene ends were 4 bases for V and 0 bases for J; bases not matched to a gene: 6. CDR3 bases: TGTGCCAGCTCACAAGCCGGGACTAACTCCTACGAGCAGTACTTC. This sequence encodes CASSQAGTNSYEQYF.

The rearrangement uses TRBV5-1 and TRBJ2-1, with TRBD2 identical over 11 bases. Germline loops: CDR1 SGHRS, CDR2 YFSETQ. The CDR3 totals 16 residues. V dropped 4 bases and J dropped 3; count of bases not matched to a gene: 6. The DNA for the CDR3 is TGCGCCAGCAGCGGGACCGGGACTAGCGGCTACAATGAGCAGTTCTTC. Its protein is CASSGTGTSGYNEQFF.

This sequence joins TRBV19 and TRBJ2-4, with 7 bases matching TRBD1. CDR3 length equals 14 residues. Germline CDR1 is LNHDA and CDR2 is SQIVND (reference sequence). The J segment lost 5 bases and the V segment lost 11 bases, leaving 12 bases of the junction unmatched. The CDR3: CACRPGTAQNIQYF. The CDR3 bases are TGTGCCTGCCGCCCCGGGACAGCTCAAAACATTCAGTACTTC.

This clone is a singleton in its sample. CDR3 DNA sequence: TGTGCCAGCAGTTGGACAGGGATCGGTGGAACAGATACGCAGTATTTT. Residues: CASSWTGIGGTDTQYF. The chain uses TRBV6-5 and TRBJ2-3, with TRBD1 matching 8 bases. This CDR3 comprises 16 residues. Germline lookup yields CDR1 MNHEY and CDR2 SVGAGI. The trim removed 4 bases at V and 3 bases at J, leaving 9 bases unmatched.

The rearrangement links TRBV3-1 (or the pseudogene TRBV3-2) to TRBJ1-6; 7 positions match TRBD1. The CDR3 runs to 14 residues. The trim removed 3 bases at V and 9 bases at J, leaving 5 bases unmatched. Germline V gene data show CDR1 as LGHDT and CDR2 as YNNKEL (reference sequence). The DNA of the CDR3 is TGTGCCAGCAGCCAGACAGGGCTAACTTCACCCCTCCACTTT. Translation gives CASSQTGLTSPLHF.

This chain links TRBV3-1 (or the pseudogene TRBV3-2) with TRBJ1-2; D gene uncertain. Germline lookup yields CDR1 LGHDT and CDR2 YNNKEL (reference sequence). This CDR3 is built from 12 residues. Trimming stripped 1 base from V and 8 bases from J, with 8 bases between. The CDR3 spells CASSQGAVGYTF. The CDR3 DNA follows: TGTGCCAGCAGCCAAGGAGCGGTGGGCTACACCTTC.

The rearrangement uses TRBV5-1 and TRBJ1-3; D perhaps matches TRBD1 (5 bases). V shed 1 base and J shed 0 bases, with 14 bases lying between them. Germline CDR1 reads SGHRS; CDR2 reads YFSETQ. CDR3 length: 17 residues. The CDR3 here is CASSLPGSENSGNTIYF. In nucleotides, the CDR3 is TGCGCCAGCAGCTTGCCAGGGTCAGAAAACTCTGGAAACACCATATATTTT.

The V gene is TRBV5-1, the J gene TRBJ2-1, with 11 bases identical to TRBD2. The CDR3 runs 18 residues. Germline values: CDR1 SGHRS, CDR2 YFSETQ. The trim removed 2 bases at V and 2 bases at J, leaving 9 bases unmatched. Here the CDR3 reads CASSFVVPGLAAYNEQFF. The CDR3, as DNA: TGCGCCAGCAGCTTCGTTGTTCCGGGACTAGCGGCCTACAATGAGCAGTTCTTC.

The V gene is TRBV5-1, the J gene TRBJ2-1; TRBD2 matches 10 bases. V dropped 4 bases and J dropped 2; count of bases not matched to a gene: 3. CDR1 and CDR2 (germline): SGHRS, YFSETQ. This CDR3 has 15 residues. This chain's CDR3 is CASSLSGGAYNEQFF. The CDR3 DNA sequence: TGCGCCAGCAGCCTCAGCGGGGGGGCCTACAATGAGCAGTTCTTC.

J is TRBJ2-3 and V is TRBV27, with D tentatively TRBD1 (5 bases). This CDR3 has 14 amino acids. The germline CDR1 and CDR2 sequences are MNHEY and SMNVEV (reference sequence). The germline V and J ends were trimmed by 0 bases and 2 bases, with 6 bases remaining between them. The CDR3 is CASSLSRDTDTQYF. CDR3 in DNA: TGTGCCAGCAGTTTATCCAGGGACACAGATACGCAGTATTTT.

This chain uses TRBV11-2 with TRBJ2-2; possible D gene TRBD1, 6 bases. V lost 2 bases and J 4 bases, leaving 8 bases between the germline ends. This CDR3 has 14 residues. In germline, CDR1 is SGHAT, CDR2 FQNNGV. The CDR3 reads CASSLKGVTGELFF. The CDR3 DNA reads TGTGCCAGCAGCTTAAAGGGGGTCACCGGGGAGCTGTTTTTT.

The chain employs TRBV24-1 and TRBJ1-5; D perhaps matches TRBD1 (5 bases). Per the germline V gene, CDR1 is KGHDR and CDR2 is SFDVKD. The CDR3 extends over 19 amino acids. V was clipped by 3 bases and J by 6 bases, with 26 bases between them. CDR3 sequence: CATSDTRGGWGWAGQPQHF. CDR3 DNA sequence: TGTGCCACCAGTGATACCCGGGGGGGATGGGGGTGGGCTGGTCAGCCCCAGCATTTT.

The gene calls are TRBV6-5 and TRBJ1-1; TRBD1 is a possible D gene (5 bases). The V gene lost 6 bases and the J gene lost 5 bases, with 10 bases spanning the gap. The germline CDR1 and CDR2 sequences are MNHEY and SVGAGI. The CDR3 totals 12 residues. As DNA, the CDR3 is TGTGCCAGCAGCCGGACAAGAACTGAAGCTTTCTTT. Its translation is CASSRTRTEAFF.

DNA for the CDR3: TGTGCCAGTAGTACAATTGTGACAGGGCTTAATTCACCCCTCCACTTT. Protein: CASSTIVTGLNSPLHF. The chain is built from TRBV19 and TRBJ1-6, with 7 bases lining up with TRBD1. The ends lost 4 bases at V and 6 bases at J; junction bases unmatched: 9. The CDR3 is 16 residues long. The germline V gene has CDR1 LNHDA and CDR2 SQIVND (reference sequence).